This note documents a single TCR beta chain sequence. Method: immunoSEQ multiplex PCR; TCRdb's copy keeps in-frame clones and lacks some. Of 2,500 or so clones in the sample, 70% to 90% were seen once. This specimen belongs to a study of brain metastases from non-small cell lung cancer. V lost 5 bases and J 0 bases, leaving 7 bases between the germline ends. This CDR3 has 13 amino acids. Germline CDR1 is SGHVS and CDR2 is FNYEAQ. The gene calls are TRBV7-6 and TRBJ1-1; D call uncertain. The TCR originated in a donor at least 40 years old with non-small cell lung cancer. Source material: primary lung tumor tissue. DNA for the CDR3: TGTGCCAGCAGCCCGTCCATGAACACTGAAGCTTTCTTT. Translated: CASSPSMNTEAFF.